Only one count was recorded for the clone carrying this T cell receptor (beta chain). In the PCR, 60 Vbeta and 13 Jbeta primers were used. Measured with immunoSEQ multiplex PCR; TCRdb has only the in-frame clones, and not every one. Of approximately 200,000 clones listed, roughly 84% are singletons. This sample was taken from a study of cytomegalovirus exposure and HLA in healthy donors. The donors comprised healthy bone marrow donors. Trimming pared 0 bases from V and 6 bases from J, leaving 20 bases between. The germline gives CDR1 LGHNA, CDR2 YSLEER. The CDR3 has 17 amino acids. What was sequenced was PBMCs. The source is a human donor in good health. The chain couples TRBV4-3 to TRBJ1-1; D is uncertain. The CDR3, as DNA: TGCGCCAGCAGCCAAGACGGCTCACGGGTCAGCGAGGCTGAAGCTTTCTTT. Its translation: CASSQDGSRVSEAEAFF.